This TCR beta chain was found in a study of monozygotic twins with inflammatory bowel disease. The CDR3 extends over 19 amino acids. The germline V gene encodes CDR1 MGHRA and CDR2 YSYEKL. The blood volume drawn from each donor was 2 to 3 ml. TCRdb reanalyzed the 5' RACE reads and collapses them to one entry per CDR3 protein, without DNA. Recorded for this sample: 440,000 or so distinct CDR3 sequences. V usage is TRBV4-1 and J usage is TRBJ2-3; the D call from TCRdb, TRBD2, cannot be confirmed without DNA. The sample comprised blood. The clonotype originates from a human donor with ulcerative colitis or Crohn's disease, or a healthy co-twin of an affected twin (not recorded which). This CDR3 reads CASSRLITSSGAGTDTQYF.